This passage covers 9 T cell receptor beta chains from one sample sequenced in a study of neoadjuvant anti-PD-1 for oral cavity cancer (dated by TCRdb to the early 2020s). Libraries came from the immunoSEQ multiplex PCR assay. TCRdb holds this immuneACCESS table with in-frame rearrangements only. Some clones are missing; in checked studies, unresolved V genes explain under half, and the rest has no known cause. In this sample the table shows about 12,000 clones, 71% of which occur a single time. Under 3% of the sample is in the top ten clones. The sample's time point label is to be understood as: after neoadjuvant nivolumab, at surgical resection. The source material was PBMCs, sampled after nivolumab (anti-PD-1) treatment. The receptor set was obtained from a person between 40 and 79 years old with oral cavity squamous cell carcinoma.

The chain couples TRBV4-1 to TRBJ2-1; D may be TRBD1 (5 bases). CDR3 size: 13 residues. The V end was cut by 4 bases, the J end by 9 bases, with 13 bases between. Germline CDR1 reads MGHRA; CDR2 reads YSYEKL. The CDR3 DNA follows: TGCGCCAGCAGCCGAGTGGGGCCGGGTGAGCAGTTCTTC. The encoded protein is CASSRVGPGEQFF.

The J gene is TRBJ2-3, the V gene TRBV2; 11 bases match TRBD2. V dropped 7 bases and J dropped 5; count of bases not matched to a gene: 8. The CDR3 loop spans 15 amino acids. Germline loops: CDR1 SNHLY, CDR2 FYNNEI. The CDR3 spells CASTSTSGMLDTQYF. CDR3 DNA: TGTGCCAGCACCTCGACTAGCGGGATGTTAGATACGCAGTATTTT.

J is TRBJ2-7 and V is TRBV27, with D tentatively TRBD1 (5 bases). The CDR3 has 14 amino acids. Trimming cost V 4 bases and J 0 bases, with 10 bases left between them. CDR1 and CDR2 from the germline V gene are MNHEY and SMNVEV (reference sequence). The CDR3 loop is CASSSLGHSYEQYF. The CDR3 coding sequence is TGTGCCAGCAGTTCTTTGGGGCACTCCTACGAGCAGTACTTC.

In this sample, this clone turned up a few times. The rearrangement links TRBV21-1 to TRBJ1-2; TRBD1 is taken as the D call from the table, unchecked against the DNA. TRBV21-1 is a pseudogene segment. The CDR3 is 13 amino acids. The CDR3, as DNA: TGTGCCAGCAGGGATCAGGGGGGAAATGGCTACACCTTC. Translating gives CASRDQGGNGYTF.

The chain recombines TRBV28 with TRBJ2-3; the D is unclear. Trimming shortened V by 3 bases and J by 10 bases, and 8 bases separated the two germline ends. Germline V gives CDR1 MDHEN, CDR2 SYDVKM. The CDR3 is 11 amino acids. CDR3: CASSFSLAQYF. DNA for the CDR3: TGTGCCAGCAGTTTTTCCCTTGCGCAGTATTTT.

The chain employs TRBV7-9 and TRBJ1-2; no reliable D call. CDR1 is SEHNR, CDR2 FQNEAQ, per germline (reference sequence). The CDR3 is 12 amino acids. V shed 4 bases and J shed 3 bases, with 6 bases lying between them. DNA for the CDR3: TGTGCCAGCAGCTCCGGGGACTATGGCTACACCTTC. Translating it yields CASSSGDYGYTF.

The V gene is TRBV10-2, the J gene TRBJ2-3; maybe TRBD2 (6 bases). Trimming removed 10 bases from V and 2 bases from J, with 19 bases in between. CDR1 is WSHSY and CDR2 is SAAADI in the germline V gene. This CDR3 comprises 15 residues. The CDR3 reads CATRDFLVLTDTQYF. The CDR3 DNA reads as TGCGCCACGCGGGACTTCCTCGTCCTCACAGATACGCAGTATTTT.

The chain has TRBV7-8 and TRBJ1-2; D uncertain. Germline V gene data show CDR1 as SGHVS and CDR2 as FQNEAQ. Trimming left V 3 bases short and J 2 bases short, with 19 bases between. This CDR3 spans 17 amino acids. The CDR3 region has the DNA TGTGCCAGCAGCTTCCGTACTGGCAGACCTGGGAACTATGGCTACACCTTC. This sequence encodes CASSFRTGRPGNYGYTF. The full variable domain, in which reference TRBV7-8 and TRBJ1-2 provide the parts outside the CDR3, is GAGVSQSPRYKVAKRGQDVALRCDPISGHVSLFWYQQALGQGPEFLTYFQNEAQLDKSGLPSDRFFAERPEGSVSTLKIQRTQQEDSAVYLCASSFRTGRPGNYGYTFGSGTRLTVV.

The V call is TRBV29-1, the J call TRBJ2-7; a possible D gene is TRBD1 (6 bases). V lost 6 bases and J lost 2, with 14 bases in between. The length of the CDR3 is 13 residues. CDR1 and CDR2 (germline): SQVTM, ANQGSEA. CDR3 DNA: TGCAGCGTAACGGGACACGAACCCTACGAGCAGTACTTC. This sequence encodes CSVTGHEPYEQYF.